Described below is a single T cell receptor (beta chain) sequence and its context. This specimen belongs to a study of blood T cell repertoires in COVID-19. Some clones are missing from TCRdb's copy, which holds only in-frame ones; the method was immunoSEQ multiplex PCR. The table lists fewer than 95,000 clones, 88% of them singletons. The ends lost 4 bases at V and 4 bases at J; junction bases unmatched: 3. The length of the CDR3 is 14 residues. Per germline, CDR1 MGHRA and CDR2 YSYEKL. This TCR came from a woman older than 75 with acute or convalescent COVID-19. The rearrangement uses TRBV4-1 and TRBJ2-1; 8 nucleotides agree with TRBD2. The sample consisted of peripheral blood. Here the CDR3 reads CASSLPSGYNEQFF. CDR3 DNA: TGCGCCAGCAGCCTCCCTAGCGGGTACAATGAGCAGTTCTTC.